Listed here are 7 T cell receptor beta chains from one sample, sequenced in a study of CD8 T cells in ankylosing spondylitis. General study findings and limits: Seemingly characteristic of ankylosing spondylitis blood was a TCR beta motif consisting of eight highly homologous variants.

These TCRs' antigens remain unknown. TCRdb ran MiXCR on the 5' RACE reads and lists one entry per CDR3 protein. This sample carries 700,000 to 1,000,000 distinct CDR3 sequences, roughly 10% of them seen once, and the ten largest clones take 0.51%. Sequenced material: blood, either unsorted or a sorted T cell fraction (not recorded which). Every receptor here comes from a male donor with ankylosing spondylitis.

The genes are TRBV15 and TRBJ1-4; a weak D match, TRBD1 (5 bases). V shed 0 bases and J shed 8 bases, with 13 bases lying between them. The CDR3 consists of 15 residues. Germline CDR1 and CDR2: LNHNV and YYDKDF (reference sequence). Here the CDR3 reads CATSRDMGRNEKLFF. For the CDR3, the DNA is TGTGCCACCAGCAGAGACATGGGGCGCAACGAAAAACTGTTTTTT.

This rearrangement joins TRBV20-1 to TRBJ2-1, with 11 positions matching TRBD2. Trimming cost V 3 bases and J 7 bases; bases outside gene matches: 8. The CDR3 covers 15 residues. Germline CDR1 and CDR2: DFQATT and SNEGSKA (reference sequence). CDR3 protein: CSARELAGVVNEQFF. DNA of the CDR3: TGCAGTGCTAGGGAACTAGCGGGAGTTGTTAATGAGCAGTTCTTC.

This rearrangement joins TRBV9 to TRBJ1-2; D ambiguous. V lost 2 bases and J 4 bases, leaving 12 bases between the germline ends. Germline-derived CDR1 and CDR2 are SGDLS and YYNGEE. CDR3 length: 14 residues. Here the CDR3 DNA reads TGTGCCAGCAGCGTCTCCACAGCGCCCTATGGCTACACCTTC. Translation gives CASSVSTAPYGYTF.

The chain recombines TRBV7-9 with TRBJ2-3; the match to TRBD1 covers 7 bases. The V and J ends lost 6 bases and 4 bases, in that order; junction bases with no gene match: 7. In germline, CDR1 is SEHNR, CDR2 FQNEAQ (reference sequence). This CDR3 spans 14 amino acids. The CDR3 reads CASSPGQVADTQYF. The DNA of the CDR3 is TGTGCCAGCAGTCCAGGACAGGTGGCAGATACGCAGTATTTT.

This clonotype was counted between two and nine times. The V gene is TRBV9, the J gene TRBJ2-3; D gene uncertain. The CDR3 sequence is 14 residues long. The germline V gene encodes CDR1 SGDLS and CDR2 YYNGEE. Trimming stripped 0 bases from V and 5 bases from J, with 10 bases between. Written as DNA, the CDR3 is TGTGCCAGCAGCGTAGTCACGTCCGGAGATACGCAGTATTTT. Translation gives CASSVVTSGDTQYF.

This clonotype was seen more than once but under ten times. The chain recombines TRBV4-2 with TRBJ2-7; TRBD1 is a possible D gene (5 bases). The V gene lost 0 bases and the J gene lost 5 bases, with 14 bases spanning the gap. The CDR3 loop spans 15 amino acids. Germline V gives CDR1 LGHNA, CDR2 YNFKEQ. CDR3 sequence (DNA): TGTGCCAGCAGCCAAGATCTAGGGGTACGGGACGAGCAGTACTTC. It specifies CASSQDLGVRDEQYF.

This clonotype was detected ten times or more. The CDR3 loop reads CSAGGGRAYNEQFF. Here the CDR3 DNA reads TGCAGTGCTGGAGGGGGACGAGCGTACAATGAGCAGTTCTTC. V usage is TRBV20-1 and J usage is TRBJ2-1, with D perhaps matching TRBD1 or TRBD2 (6 bases each). The CDR3 has 14 residues. V was trimmed by 5 bases and J by 4 bases, leaving 15 bases between them. From germline, CDR1 is DFQATT and CDR2 SNEGSKA (reference sequence).